This TCR beta chain was sequenced in a study of T-cell memory formation after mild COVID-19. Findings of the study overall: Memory cells collected pre-infection included some clones that later responded, suggesting cross-reactive memory joined. Clones that contracted clustered mainly in CM and EM if CD4+ and in EMRA if CD8+.

CDR1 and CDR2 from the germline V gene are SGHRS and YFSETQ. V was trimmed by 3 bases and J by 4 bases, leaving 14 bases between them. This CDR3 spans 15 amino acids. For this clonotype: The antigen is not known.

TCRalpha and TCRbeta libraries used 5'RACE with constant-segment primers and UMIs. One entry per CDR3 protein results from TCRdb running MiXCR on the 5' RACE reads. The repertoire holds approximately 99,000 distinct CDR3 sequences, roughly a sixth seen once, with about 6% in the top ten. This chain joins TRBV5-1 and TRBJ2-4; D uncertain. This clonotype originated in a man between 18 and 35 years old who had mild COVID-19 (a few samples of this study predate the infection). Cell type and time point are not known. Sample: PBMCs or a T cell subset sorted from them (not recorded which). Here the CDR3 reads CASSSLGDPKNIQYF. CDR3 in DNA: TGCGCCAGCAGCTCGTTGGGCGACCCTAAAAACATTCAGTACTTC.